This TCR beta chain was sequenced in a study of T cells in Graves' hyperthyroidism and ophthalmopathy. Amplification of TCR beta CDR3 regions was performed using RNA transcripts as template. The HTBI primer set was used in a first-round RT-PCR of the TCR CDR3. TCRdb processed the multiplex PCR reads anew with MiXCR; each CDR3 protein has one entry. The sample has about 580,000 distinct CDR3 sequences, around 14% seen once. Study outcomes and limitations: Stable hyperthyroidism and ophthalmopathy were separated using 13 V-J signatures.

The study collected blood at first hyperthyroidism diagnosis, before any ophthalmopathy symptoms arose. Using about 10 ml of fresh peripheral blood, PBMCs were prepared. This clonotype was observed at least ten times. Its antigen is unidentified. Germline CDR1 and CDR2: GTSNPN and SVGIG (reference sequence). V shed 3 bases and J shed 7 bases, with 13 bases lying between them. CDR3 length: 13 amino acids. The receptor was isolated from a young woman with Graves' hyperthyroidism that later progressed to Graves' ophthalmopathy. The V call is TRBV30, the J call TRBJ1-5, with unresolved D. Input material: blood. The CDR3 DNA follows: TGTGCCTGGAGCCGCGTTGGATGGCAGCCCCAGCATTTT. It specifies CAWSRVGWQPQHF.